This TCR beta chain was profiled in a study of T cell responses to AZD1222 COVID-19 vaccine. Points from the study as a whole: Only 5 or 6 people who got AZD1222 tested seropositive at baseline. Vaccine-associated CD4 TCRs ranged over spike, dominating at 160-218 and 743-854. The sample set comprised mostly white British donors with more females, and clonal diversity was possibly underestimated. Scientists sampled the repertoires only once the peak T cell response had passed.

Libraries were prepared by immunoSEQ multiplex PCR; TCRdb keeps only in-frame clonotypes and omits some of them. The repertoire holds about 92,000 clones, 90% to 95% seen once, with more than 6.5% in the top ten. From germline, CDR1 is SEHNR and CDR2 FQNEAQ (reference sequence). This CDR3 spans 13 amino acids. Trimming removed 2 bases at V and 10 bases at J, with 9 bases between. Details on this clone: Its antigen is as yet unknown.

The gene calls are TRBV7-9 and TRBJ1-6; D remains ambiguous. The origin of this receptor is an adult in good health. The sequenced sample was peripheral blood, obtained on day 0 of AZD1222 vaccination. The CDR3, as DNA: TGTGCCAGCAGCTTAAATGCCGGATCACCCCTCCACTTT. Residues: CASSLNAGSPLHF. Full variable domain (outside the CDR3, taken from reference TRBV7-9 and TRBJ1-6): DTGVSQNPRHKITKRGQNVTFRCDPISEHNRLYWYRQTLGQGPEFLTYFQNEAQLEKSRLLSDRFSAERPKGSFSTLEIQRTEQGDSAMYLCASSLNAGSPLHFGNGTRLTVT.